This is a list of T cell receptor beta chains from one sample in a study of T cells in Graves' hyperthyroidism and ophthalmopathy. MiXCR, applied by TCRdb to the multiplex PCR reads, yields one record per CDR3 protein. There are roughly 570,000 distinct CDR3 sequences in the sample; 46% occur only once, and 7.5% to 8.5% lies in the top ten. The sample was peripheral blood or thyroid tissue (not recorded which). Receptors originate from a young woman with Graves' hyperthyroidism. Each CDR3 is given with its conserved first and last residue. D genes are given only for firm matches. Rows may omit the clone size; those that give it use once, few, many or a size class.

D gene	J gene	clone size	V gene	CDR3 DNA	CDR3 protein
TRBD1	TRBJ2-7	many	TRBV6-5	TGTGCCAGCAGTTCGGACAGGGGGCTCTACGAGCAGTACTTC	CASSSDRGLYEQYF
TRBD2	TRBJ2-2	many	TRBV20-1	TGCAGTGCAACTAGCGGGAGGAACACCGGGGAGCTGTTTTTT	CSATSGRNTGELFF
TRBD1	TRBJ1-2	NA	TRBV7-2	TGTGCCAGCAGCTTACCGCCCGGACAGGGAGGCTATGGCTACACCTTC	CASSLPPGQGGYGYTF
NA	TRBJ2-5	NA	TRBV7-3	TGTGCCAGCAGCGTAGGGACCAGGACCCAGTACTTC	CASSVGTRTQYF
TRBD1	TRBJ2-3	few	TRBV24-1	TGTGCCACCAGTGACCCGGGACAGGGCACAGATACGCAGTATTTT	CATSDPGQGTDTQYF
NA	TRBJ2-5	NA	TRBV2	TGTGCCAGCAGCGACAGGAATAGCAATCAGCCCCAGTACTTC	CASSDRNSNQPQYF
TRBD1	TRBJ2-3	NA	TRBV15	TGTGCCACTTTCGAGGACGGGACAGCCCAAGATACGCAGTATTTT	CATFEDGTAQDTQYF
NA	TRBJ2-1	NA	TRBV11-3	TGTACCAGCAGCCGCTTAACGGGAAGCTACAATGAGCAGTTCTTC	CTSSRLTGSYNEQFF
NA	TRBJ1-1	NA	TRBV12-3/TRBV12-4	TGTGCCAGCAGTTACCACAGCCATGAAGCTTTCTTT	CASSYHSHEAFF
NA	TRBJ2-2	NA	TRBV5-6	TGTGCCAGCAGCACGGGCGGGACGGGCACCGGGGAGCTGTTTTTT	CASSTGGTGTGELFF
NA	TRBJ2-3	NA	TRBV7-2	TGTGCCAGCATCCTACAGTGGGACGGCACAGATACGCAGTATTTT	CASILQWDGTDTQYF
NA	TRBJ2-5	many	TRBV20-1	TGCAGTGCTAGGGGGCCCGCTCAAGAGACCCAGTACTTC	CSARGPAQETQYF
TRBD2	TRBJ2-5	many	TRBV7-2	TGTGCCAGCAGCTTAGGGGGAGGGGAGACCCAGTACTTC	CASSLGGGETQYF
TRBD1	TRBJ1-6	NA	TRBV6-1	TGTGCCAGCAGTACGCGGACAGGTAATAATTCACCCCTCCACTTT	CASSTRTGNNSPLHF
NA	TRBJ2-7	many	TRBV2	TGTGCCAGCAGTGACAGGGCCTTCGATCTGTACTTC	CASSDRAFDLYF
NA	TRBJ2-1	few	TRBV20-1	TGCAGTGCTACAGGGGAAGATGAGCAGTTCTTC	CSATGEDEQFF
NA	TRBJ1-2	many	TRBV24-1	TGTGCCACCAGTGATGGGCAGTTGCATGGCTACACCTTC	CATSDGQLHGYTF
NA	TRBJ1-3	few	TRBV7-9	TGTGCCAGCAGCTTAGCGGGGGGGAACTCTGGAAACACCATATATTTT	CASSLAGGNSGNTIYF
NA	TRBJ2-7	many	TRBV6-1	TGTGCCGTTCTCGAAGCGGACAGCCTATTCTACGAGCAGTACTTC	CAVLEADSLFYEQYF